The 14 T cell receptor beta chains below come from one sample, sequenced in a study of vaccination and CD4 T cells after COVID-19. Antigen specificity for these receptors is unknown. Cultured CD4+ T cell DNA was sequenced using the Oncomine TCR Beta short-read assay. In TCRdb, the PCR reads were re-called with MiXCR into one record per CDR3 protein. Counted here are around 11,000 distinct CDR3 sequences, less than 30% occurring once; the ten biggest clones make up approximately 25%. Treatment here: approximately nine-day PBMC culture with coronavirus spike peptide pools or control peptides (ViraFEST assay). This specimen was CD4+ T cells from blood, cultured in vitro, taken after SARS-CoV-2 vaccination. Receptor source: a human donor who had recovered from COVID-19.

This clonotype is judged medium-sized (0.01 to 0.1%). The rearrangement joins TRBV20-1 to TRBJ1-5, with 9 bases aligning to TRBD1. This CDR3 region has 13 residues. The germline V gene encodes CDR1 DFQATT and CDR2 SNEGSKA (reference sequence). CDR3 DNA: TGCAGCGCCCGAGGGGACAGGGATCAGCCCCAGCATTTT. Translating gives CSARGDRDQPQHF.

Judged by abundance, this clonotype is medium-sized. V gene TRBV20-1 combines with J gene TRBJ1-2; D unresolved. The length of the CDR3 is 12 residues. Trimming stripped 4 bases from V and 5 bases from J, with 11 bases between. The V gene's germline CDR1 is DFQATT and CDR2 SNEGSKA (reference sequence). CDR3 in amino acids: CSATKGRYGYTF. The CDR3, as DNA: TGCAGTGCTACGAAAGGGCGATATGGCTACACCTTC.

The sample holds a few counts of this clonotype. This chain links TRBV28 with TRBJ2-7; D perhaps matches TRBD1 (5 bases). This CDR3 has 14 residues. In germline, CDR1 is MDHEN, CDR2 SYDVKM. V lost 3 bases and J 6 bases, leaving 15 bases between the germline ends. The CDR3 nucleotides read TGTGCCAGCAGTTTGGGGCAGGCCAAGGGCGAGCAGTACTTC. Protein: CASSLGQAKGEQYF.

This rearrangement joins TRBV28 to TRBJ2-7; D gene uncertain. CDR3 size: 11 residues. CDR1 is MDHEN and CDR2 is SYDVKM in the germline V gene. V lost 4 bases and J lost 7, with 8 bases in between. Here the CDR3 DNA reads TGTGCCAGCAGTTCCTTTCGGGAGCAGTACTTC. Translating it yields CASSSFREQYF.

This clonotype was observed a few times. This rearrangement joins TRBV28 to TRBJ2-3; tentative D call: TRBD1 (5 bases). The CDR3 has 12 amino acids. Germline CDR1 reads MDHEN; CDR2 reads SYDVKM. V shed 6 bases and J shed 4 bases, with 8 bases lying between them. In nucleotides, the CDR3 is TGTGCCAGCAGGTCGACAGCAGATACGCAGTATTTT. It specifies CASRSTADTQYF.

This chain connects TRBV24-1 to TRBJ2-5; D ambiguous. Trimming cost V 5 bases and J 1 base, with 7 bases left between them. The CDR3 consists of 13 residues. Per germline, CDR1 KGHDR and CDR2 SFDVKD. CDR3 loop: CATSVGSQETQYF. CDR3 in DNA: TGTGCCACCAGTGTGGGCAGCCAAGAGACCCAGTACTTC.

CDR3 in DNA: TGTGCCAGCAGCTTCGCCAGGGACACTGAAGCTTTCTTT. This sequence encodes CASSFARDTEAFF. The chain recombines TRBV7-2 with TRBJ1-1; D might be TRBD1 (5 bases). The CDR3 extends over 13 amino acids. From germline, CDR1 is SGHTA and CDR2 FQGNSA. Deletions cut 3 bases from V and 3 bases from J, with 8 bases between.

The V call is TRBV10-3, the J call TRBJ2-7; TRBD1 agrees at 7 bases. V was clipped by 6 bases and J by 5 bases; unmatched bases: 7. This CDR3 contains 13 residues. The germline V gene has CDR1 ENHRY and CDR2 SYGVKD. The CDR3 spells CAIRTEGADEQYF. The CDR3, as DNA: TGTGCCATCAGGACTGAGGGGGCGGACGAGCAGTACTTC.

The CDR3 reads CASSGQGPQNTEAFF. CDR3 nucleotides: TGTGCCAGCAGTGGGCAGGGGCCCCAGAACACTGAAGCTTTCTTT. The rearrangement uses TRBV28 and TRBJ1-1, with D perhaps matching TRBD1 (6 bases). Germline CDR1 reads MDHEN; CDR2 reads SYDVKM. V lost 5 bases and J 1 base, leaving 14 bases between the germline ends. This CDR3 is 15 amino acids long. The variable domain in full, with the rest retrieved from reference TRBV28 and TRBJ1-1, is DVKVTQSSRYLVKRTGEKVFLECVQDMDHENMFWYRQDPGLGLRLIYFSYDVKMKEKGDIPEGYSVSREKKERFSLILESASTNQTSMYLCASSGQGPQNTEAFFGQGTRLTVV.

This chain joins TRBV7-9 and TRBJ2-3; D gene ambiguous. V gave up 1 base and J gave up 1 base, with 9 bases separating them. Germline V gene sequence: CDR1 SEHNR, CDR2 FQNEAQ (reference sequence). This CDR3 has 15 amino acids. The CDR3: CASSLGHEGTDTQYF. The CDR3 bases are TGTGCCAGCAGCTTAGGACACGAGGGCACAGATACGCAGTATTTT.

The V gene is TRBV27, the J gene TRBJ2-3, with D possibly being TRBD2 (5 bases). Germline V gives CDR1 MNHEY, CDR2 SMNVEV (reference sequence). The CDR3 consists of 13 residues. The V end was cut by 6 bases, the J end by 1 base, with 8 bases between. The CDR3 loop reads CASRPGGTDTQYF. CDR3 sequence (DNA): TGTGCCAGCAGACCCGGGGGCACAGATACGCAGTATTTT.

The sample holds a few counts of this clonotype. J is TRBJ2-4 and V is TRBV20-1, with D possibly being TRBD1 or TRBD2 (5 bases each). Germline loops: CDR1 DFQATT, CDR2 SNEGSKA (reference sequence). V was cut by 5 bases and J by 8 bases, with 16 bases left in between. This CDR3 spans 13 amino acids. CDR3 in DNA: TGCAGTGCTCCGGTGGGGGTATGGGACATTCAGTACTTC. This translates into CSAPVGVWDIQYF.

This chain connects TRBV20-1 to TRBJ1-2; possible D gene TRBD1, 5 bases. The germline gives CDR1 DFQATT, CDR2 SNEGSKA (reference sequence). The CDR3 is made up of 14 amino acids. V dropped 5 bases and J dropped 8 bases, with 21 bases sitting between them. Here the CDR3 reads CSAEEPGGRGGYTF. The DNA for the CDR3 is TGCAGTGCTGAGGAGCCAGGCGGCCGGGGCGGCTACACCTTC.

The DNA of the CDR3 is TGTGCCAGCAGGGGGGTTTACTATGGCTACACCTTC. As protein: CASRGVYYGYTF. This chain links TRBV28 with TRBJ1-2; a weak D match, TRBD1 (5 bases). CDR1 and CDR2 (germline): MDHEN, SYDVKM. V lost 6 bases and J 3 bases, leaving 8 bases between the germline ends. CDR3 length: 12 amino acids.